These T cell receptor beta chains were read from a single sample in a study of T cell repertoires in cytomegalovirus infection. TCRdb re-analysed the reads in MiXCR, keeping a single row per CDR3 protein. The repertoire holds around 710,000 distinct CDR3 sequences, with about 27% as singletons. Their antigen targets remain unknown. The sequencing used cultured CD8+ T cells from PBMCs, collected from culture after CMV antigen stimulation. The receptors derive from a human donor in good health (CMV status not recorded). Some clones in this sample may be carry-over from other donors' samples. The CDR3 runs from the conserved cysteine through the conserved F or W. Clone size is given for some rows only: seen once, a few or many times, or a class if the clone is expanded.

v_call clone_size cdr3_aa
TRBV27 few CASSLSPGRGEKLFF
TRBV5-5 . CASSLTHVGSPLHF
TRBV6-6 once CASSYSAGGAQPQHF
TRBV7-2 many CASSPTTVSNEKLFF
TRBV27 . CASIPEAGSYNEQFF
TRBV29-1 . CSVRGQGVTEAFF
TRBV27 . CASSLGAGRSYEQYF
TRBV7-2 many CASSLEGEATDTQYF
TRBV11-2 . CARSKLPGLHSGANVLTF
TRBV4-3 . CASSQVSGGSDTQYF
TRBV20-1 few CSARDGEKGIYGYTF
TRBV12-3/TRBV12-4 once CASSQPGVGGQPQHF
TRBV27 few CASSLLGGVSSYNSPLHF
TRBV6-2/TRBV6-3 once CASLGTHSGANVLTF
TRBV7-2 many CASSPGWSDEQFF
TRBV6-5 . CASTPSGWDGTNYGYTF
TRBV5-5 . CASSLGRGPRRDGYTF
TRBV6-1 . CACGLADTDTQYF
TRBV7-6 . CASSLAPGYNEQFF
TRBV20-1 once CSALPGLAMGYNEQFF
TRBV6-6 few CASSYPGQGYQPQHF
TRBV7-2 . CASSEALHGDEQFF
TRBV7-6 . CASSQGQGKDTQYF
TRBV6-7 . CASSYSGTPQAMQRVPGDYEQYF
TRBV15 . CATSRDLGQETQYF
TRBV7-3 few CASSLNTGVNTEAFF
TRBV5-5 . CASKWGGLGYNEQFF
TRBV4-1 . CASSQDIRTGVNTIYF
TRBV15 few CATSPLGQGNTDTQYF
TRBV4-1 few CASSRMGGWTEAFF
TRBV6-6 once CASTGTVNTEASF
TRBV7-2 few CASSFRGAGTDTQYF
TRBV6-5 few CASRKDTSSYNEQFF
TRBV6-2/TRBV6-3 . CASSSPPGLYNEQFF
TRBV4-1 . CGTRQGAEYGYTF
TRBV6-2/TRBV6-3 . CASSYEQGYNSPLHF